This TCR beta chain is from a study of long-term antiretroviral therapy in people with HIV. At survey level, the immunoSEQ assay was run in its v3.0 version. Samples were sequenced targeting roughly 35,000-55,000 T-cell genomes each. Assay used: immunoSEQ multiplex PCR; TCRdb lists only in-frame clones, some missing. In the table there are 30,000 to 35,000 clones, 70% to 80% of which are singletons. Concerning this clone: Its antigen remains unknown.

Study conclusions and caveats: Repertoires from HIV showed CDR3 length ranges narrower than those of controls. Patients on ART gained diversity, which nonetheless stayed below transplant donor controls.

A minimum of one pre-ART and two post-ART PBMC samples existed for each donor. The sequence came from a man in his late teens or twenties with HIV. The source material was unsorted PBMCs, sampled 1.9 years after starting antiretroviral therapy.

The CDR3 region is CATSSSAGGELFF. In DNA, the CDR3 is TGTGCCACCAGCAGCTCAGCCGGCGGGGAGCTGTTTTTT. The chain employs TRBV15 and TRBJ2-2; D is ambiguous. Trimming removed 3 bases at V and 7 bases at J, with 9 bases between. Germline V gives CDR1 LNHNV, CDR2 YYDKDF (reference sequence). The CDR3 length is 13 residues.